One sample yielded the 14 T cell receptor beta chains listed below, sequenced in a study of identical twins. TCRdb reanalysed the 5' RACE reads using MiXCR and keeps one entry per CDR3 protein. The data hold around 490,000 distinct CDR3 sequences, with around 15% observed a single time. These data also featured in a second study, about yellow fever vaccine responses in identical twins.

Input material: CD4+ T cells sorted from blood. Receptors were obtained from a woman aged 18-29 years in good health.

The chain is built from TRBV7-9 and TRBJ2-7; D call uncertain. The germline CDR1 and CDR2 sequences are SEHNR and FQNEAQ (reference sequence). CDR3 length: 13 amino acids. Trimming shortened V by 5 bases and J by 7 bases, and 15 bases separated the two germline ends. CDR3 region: CASSTRTSGEQYF. In DNA form, the CDR3 reads TGTGCCAGCAGCACCCGGACCTCTGGTGAGCAGTACTTC.

This chain links TRBV9 with TRBJ2-5, with 8 bases lining up with TRBD2. The CDR3 covers 16 residues. J was trimmed by 6 bases and V by 2 bases; bases with no gene match: 12. Germline-derived CDR1 and CDR2 are SGDLS and YYNGEE. The CDR3 DNA is TGTGCCAGCAGCGTGACTAGCGAGGTGGAACTACAGACCCAGTACTTC. It translates to CASSVTSEVELQTQYF. Combining the CDR3 with reference TRBV9 and TRBJ2-5 gives the whole variable domain DSGVTQTPKHLITATGQRVTLRCSPRSGDLSVYWYQQSLDQGLQFLIQYYNGEERAKGNILERFSAQQFPDLHSELNLSSLELGDSALYFCASSVTSEVELQTQYFGPGTRLLVL.

The CDR3 reads CSAGPKDTQYF. The CDR3 region has the DNA TGCAGTGCTGGTCCTAAAGATACGCAGTATTTT. The J gene is TRBJ2-3, the V gene TRBV20-1, with D hard to call. Germline V gives CDR1 DFQATT, CDR2 SNEGSKA (reference sequence). The CDR3 has 11 residues. V was clipped by 5 bases and J by 5 bases, with 8 bases between them.

Only a few counts were recorded for this clonotype. The chain combines TRBV20-1 with TRBJ2-3, with 9 bases that match TRBD2. With 4 bases clipped from V and 3 bases from J, the junction kept 5 bases outside the gene matches. The CDR3 runs 14 residues. The germline CDR1 and CDR2 sequences are DFQATT and SNEGSKA (reference sequence). The DNA for the CDR3 is TGCAGTGCTAAGGCGGGGGGGCCAACAGATACGCAGTATTTT. Translated: CSAKAGGPTDTQYF.

This clonotype was observed a handful of times. This chain links TRBV28 with TRBJ2-3; no firm D call. This CDR3 has 15 amino acids. Looked up from germline, CDR1 is MDHEN and CDR2 is SYDVKM. V was shortened by 5 bases and J by 1 base, with 13 bases between the two germline ends. Here the CDR3 reads CASSRTTTGTDTQYF. The CDR3 DNA is TGTGCCAGCAGTAGGACGACAACGGGCACAGATACGCAGTATTTT.

The chain carries TRBV6-2 or TRBV6-3 and TRBJ2-2; D remains unclear. Germline loops: CDR1 MNHEY, CDR2 SVGEGT. V was pared by 6 bases and J by 1 base, with 12 bases between. CDR3 size: 15 residues. CDR3 nucleotides: TGTGCCAGCAGACGAATTGACCGGAACACCGGGGAGCTGTTTTTT. This translates into CASRRIDRNTGELFF.

This chain connects TRBV2 to TRBJ2-7; D is perhaps TRBD2 (6 bases). Germline CDR1 reads SNHLY; CDR2 reads FYNNEI. This CDR3 region has 14 residues. Trimming left V 6 bases short and J 0 bases short, with 12 bases between. The CDR3 bases are TGTGCCAGCAGGTTACGGGAGAGCTCCTACGAGCAGTACTTC. This encodes CASRLRESSYEQYF. The full variable domain, its missing parts supplied by reference TRBV2 and TRBJ2-7, is EPEVTQTPSHQVTQMGQEVILRCVPISNHLYFYWYRQILGQKVEFLVSFYNNEISEKSEIFDDQFSVERPDGSNFTLKIRSTKLEDSAMYFCASRLRESSYEQYFGPGTRLTVT.

This clonotype occurred many times. Its ends do not fully match the called genes, so a read error is possible. The J gene is TRBJ2-1, the V gene TRBV5-1; 11 bases map to TRBD1. The CDR3 totals 15 residues. Germline V gene sequence: CDR1 SGHRS, CDR2 YFSETQ. This CDR3 is CASSLGQGAYNEQFF. For the CDR3, the DNA is TGTGCCAGCAGTTTAGGACAGGGGGCTTACAATGAGCAGTTCTTC.

This chain joins TRBV11-2 and TRBJ2-7, with TRBD1 as a possible D gene (5 bases). This CDR3 is 15 amino acids long. The germline V gene encodes CDR1 SGHAT and CDR2 FQNNGV. Between the trimmed V and J ends, which lost 0 bases and 5 bases, there was a span of 14 bases. The chain's CDR3 is CASSLEVQGSNEQYF. CDR3 nucleotides: TGTGCCAGCAGCTTAGAGGTTCAGGGTAGCAACGAGCAGTACTTC.

V and J are TRBV20-1 and TRBJ2-3; 9 nucleotides agree with TRBD2. Germline trimming cut 1 base from V and 0 bases from J; bases unmatched to any gene: 5. The CDR3 runs to 16 residues. In germline, CDR1 is DFQATT, CDR2 SNEGSKA (reference sequence). CDR3 sequence (DNA): TGCAGTGCTAGAGGATGGAGCGGGAGGAGCACAGATACGCAGTATTTT. Protein product: CSARGWSGRSTDTQYF.

This clonotype came up a few times. This sequence joins TRBV2 and TRBJ2-1; tentative D call: TRBD2 (5 bases). V was shortened by 8 bases and J by 2 bases, with 13 bases between the two germline ends. The CDR3 extends over 14 amino acids. CDR1 and CDR2 (germline): SNHLY, FYNNEI. CDR3 residues: CASRGATTYNEQFF. In nucleotides, the CDR3 is TGTGCCAGCCGGGGAGCGACCACCTACAATGAGCAGTTCTTC.

The rearrangement uses TRBV3-1 and TRBJ2-1; D is uncertain. This CDR3 has 14 amino acids. V lost 4 bases to trimming and J lost 3 bases, with 10 bases between them. Germline V gene sequence: CDR1 LGHDT, CDR2 YNNKEL (reference sequence). The CDR3 loop reads CASSPEASYNEQFF. CDR3 sequence (DNA): TGTGCCAGCAGCCCCGAAGCGAGCTACAATGAGCAGTTCTTC.

The chain links TRBV5-1 to TRBJ2-1, with no clear D. Trimming took 0 bases from V and 1 from J, leaving 11 bases between them. The CDR3 spans 16 residues. Germline CDR1 reads SGHRS; CDR2 reads YFSETQ. The CDR3 is CASSLDGVGSYNEQFF. DNA of the CDR3: TGCGCCAGCAGCTTGGACGGCGTGGGGTCCTACAATGAGCAGTTCTTC.

The chain combines TRBV28 with TRBJ2-3; D is unresolved. Trimming removed 5 bases at V and 6 bases at J, with 12 bases between. This CDR3 contains 13 residues. Germline CDR1 reads MDHEN; CDR2 reads SYDVKM. The CDR3 sequence: CASSPRPQDTQYF. CDR3 in DNA: TGTGCCAGCAGTCCGAGGCCGCAGGATACGCAGTATTTT.